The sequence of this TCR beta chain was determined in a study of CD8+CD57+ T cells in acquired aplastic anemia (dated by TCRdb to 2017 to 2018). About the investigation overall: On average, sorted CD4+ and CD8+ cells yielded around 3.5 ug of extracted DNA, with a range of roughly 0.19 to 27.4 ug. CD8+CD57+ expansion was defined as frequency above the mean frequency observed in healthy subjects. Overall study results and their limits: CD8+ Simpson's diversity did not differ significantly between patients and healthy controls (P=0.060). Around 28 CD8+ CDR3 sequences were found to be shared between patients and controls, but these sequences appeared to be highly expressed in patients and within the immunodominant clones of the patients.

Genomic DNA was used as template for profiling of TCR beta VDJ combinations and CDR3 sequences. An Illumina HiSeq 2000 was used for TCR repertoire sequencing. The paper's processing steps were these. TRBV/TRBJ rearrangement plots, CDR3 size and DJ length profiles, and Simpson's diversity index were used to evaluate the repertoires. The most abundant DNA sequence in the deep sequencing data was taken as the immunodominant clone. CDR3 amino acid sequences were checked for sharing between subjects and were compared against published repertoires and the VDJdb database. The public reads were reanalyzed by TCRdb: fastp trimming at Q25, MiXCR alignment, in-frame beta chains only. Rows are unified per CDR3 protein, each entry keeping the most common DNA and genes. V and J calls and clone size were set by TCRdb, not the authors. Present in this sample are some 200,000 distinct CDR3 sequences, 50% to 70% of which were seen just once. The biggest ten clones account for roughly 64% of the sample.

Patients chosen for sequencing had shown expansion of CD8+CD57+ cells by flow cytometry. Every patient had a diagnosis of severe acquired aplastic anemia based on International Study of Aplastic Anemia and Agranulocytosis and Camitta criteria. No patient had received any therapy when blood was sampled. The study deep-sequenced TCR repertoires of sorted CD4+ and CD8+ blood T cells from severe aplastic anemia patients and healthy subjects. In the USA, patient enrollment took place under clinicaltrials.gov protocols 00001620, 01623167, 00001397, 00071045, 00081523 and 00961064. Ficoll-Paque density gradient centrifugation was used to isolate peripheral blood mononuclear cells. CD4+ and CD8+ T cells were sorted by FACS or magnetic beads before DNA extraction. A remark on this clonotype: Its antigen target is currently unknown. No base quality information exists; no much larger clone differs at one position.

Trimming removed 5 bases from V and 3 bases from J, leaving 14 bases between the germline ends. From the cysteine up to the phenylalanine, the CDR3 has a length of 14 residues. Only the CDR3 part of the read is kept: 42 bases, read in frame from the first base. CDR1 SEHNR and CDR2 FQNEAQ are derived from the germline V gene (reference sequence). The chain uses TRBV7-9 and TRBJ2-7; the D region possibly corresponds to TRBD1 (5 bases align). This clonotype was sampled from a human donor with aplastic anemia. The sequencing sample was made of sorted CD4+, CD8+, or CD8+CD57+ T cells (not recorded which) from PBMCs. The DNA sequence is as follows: TGTGCCAGCAGCCCAGGGTACCCAAACTACGAGCAGTACTTC. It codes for CASSPGYPNYEQYF. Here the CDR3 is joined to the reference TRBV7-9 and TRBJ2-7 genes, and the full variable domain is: DTGVSQNPRHKITKRGQNVTFRCDPISEHNRLYWYRQTLGQGPEFLTYFQNEAQLEKSRLLSDRFSAERPKGSFSTLEIQRTEQGDSAMYLCASSPGYPNYEQYFGPGTRLTVT.